These 3 T cell receptor beta chains originate from one sample sequenced in a study of blood T cells in healthy people across ages. A sample-barcoded 5' primer and a J-beta primer mix were used in a second PCR of about 6 to 12 cycles. Each CDR3 protein gets one entry after TCRdb re-called the 5' RACE reads with MiXCR. The table shows about 670,000 distinct CDR3 sequences, with 40% to 45% occurring only once. Sequencing was performed on blood. These TCRs come from a man older than 75 in good health.

This clonotype has a handful of counts. The chain combines TRBV6-5 with TRBJ2-1; 9 nucleotides line up with TRBD2. This CDR3 comprises 14 residues. In germline, CDR1 is MNHEY, CDR2 SVGAGI. With 6 bases clipped from V and 7 bases from J, the junction kept 7 bases outside the gene matches. CDR3 loop: CASRPSGVRNEQFF. In DNA, the CDR3 is TGTGCCAGCAGGCCTAGCGGGGTTAGGAATGAGCAGTTCTTC.

Points on this clonotype: A junction boundary mismatches the germline segment, possibly from a read error. V and J are TRBV11-3 and TRBJ1-6; D not certain. There are 13 residues in the CDR3. The germline V gene has CDR1 SGHNT and CDR2 YENEEA. CDR3 bases: TGTGCCAGCAGCTTAGCTAATAAGTCACCCCTCCACTTT. It specifies CASSLANKSPLHF.

This clonotype was observed many times. In DNA form, the CDR3 reads TGCAGTGCTATGGGACAGGGGGGACACGAGCAGTACTTC. Translation: CSAMGQGGHEQYF. The genes are TRBV20-1 and TRBJ2-7; 11 bases agree with TRBD1. After removal of 4 bases from V and 5 bases from J, the junction contained 4 bases not matched to a gene. Germline lookup yields CDR1 DFQATT and CDR2 SNEGSKA (reference sequence). The length of the CDR3 is 13 residues.